Below are 7 T cell receptor beta chains sequenced from a single sample in a study of early T cells in non-severe SARS-CoV-2 infection. Each CDR3 protein gets one entry after TCRdb re-called the 5' RACE reads with MiXCR. The table records tens of thousands of distinct CDR3 sequences, more than 4% of them present only once. The material sequenced was whole blood. The origin of the receptors is an adult who was a healthcare worker with PCR-confirmed SARS-CoV-2 infection or an uninfected control (not recorded which).

This clonotype was counted ten times or more. This chain connects TRBV20-1 to TRBJ1-4; D gene ambiguous. Germline assignment: CDR1 DFQATT and CDR2 SNEGSKA (reference sequence). V lost 1 base and J lost 3, with 9 bases in between. The CDR3 covers 14 residues. CDR3 sequence (DNA): TGCAGTGCTAGAGTACGGGCTTCTAATGAAAAACTGTTTTTT. This translates into CSARVRASNEKLFF.

This clonotype was seen many times. The chain recombines TRBV5-1 with TRBJ2-1; 9 bases map to TRBD2. This CDR3 has 16 amino acids. Germline V gives CDR1 SGHRS, CDR2 YFSETQ. V shed 8 bases, J shed 6 bases, and the junction held 15 bases outside the gene matches. As DNA, the CDR3 is TGCGCCAGTAGAACATCCAGCGGGGGGACGGTCAATGAGCAGTTCTTC. This translates into CASRTSSGGTVNEQFF.

The chain uses TRBV2 and TRBJ2-4; 7 bases match TRBD2. CDR3 length equals 16 residues. The J segment lost 0 bases and the V segment lost 7 bases, leaving 9 bases of the junction unmatched. Germline V gene data show CDR1 as SNHLY and CDR2 as FYNNEI. CDR3 protein: CASNAEAGQAKNIQYF. CDR3 nucleotides: TGTGCCAGCAACGCCGAAGCGGGGCAAGCCAAAAACATTCAGTACTTC.

This clonotype showed up many times. This chain links TRBV20-1 with TRBJ2-7; D is tentatively TRBD1 or TRBD2 (5 bases each). The V gene lost 6 bases and the J gene lost 3 bases, with 18 bases spanning the gap. The CDR3 loop spans 14 amino acids. Per germline, CDR1 DFQATT and CDR2 SNEGSKA (reference sequence). The chain's CDR3 is CSALLGRTIYEQYF. CDR3 bases: TGCAGTGCCCTGCTGGGACGGACGATCTACGAGCAGTACTTC.

V and J are TRBV20-1 and TRBJ2-7; D not resolved. Trimming cost V 6 bases and J 0 bases, with 12 bases left between them. CDR1 is DFQATT and CDR2 is SNEGSKA in the germline V gene (reference sequence). This CDR3 has 13 amino acids. The CDR3 sequence is CSARTDSSYEQYF. The CDR3 coding sequence is TGCAGTGCCCGGACGGATAGCTCCTACGAGCAGTACTTC.

This clonotype has a count of ten or more. The chain recombines TRBV19 with TRBJ1-5, with D possibly matching TRBD1 (6 bases). V shed 9 bases and J shed 3 bases, with 9 bases lying between them. This CDR3 has 12 amino acids. Germline CDR1 and CDR2: LNHDA and SQIVND (reference sequence). CDR3 in amino acids: CASRQDNQPQHF. The DNA of the CDR3 is TGTGCCAGCAGACAGGACAATCAGCCCCAGCATTTT.

This clonotype was counted many times. In nucleotides, the CDR3 is TGTGCCAGCAGCGCGCCGACGGGCGGCGTCTATGGCTACACCTTC. Translated, it gives CASSAPTGGVYGYTF. The genes are TRBV9 and TRBJ1-2; D is unresolved. The CDR3 runs 15 residues. V was cut by 3 bases and J by 4 bases, with 16 bases left in between. From germline, CDR1 is SGDLS and CDR2 YYNGEE. Full variable domain (remainder filled in from reference TRBV9 and TRBJ1-2): DSGVTQTPKHLITATGQRVTLRCSPRSGDLSVYWYQQSLDQGLQFLIQYYNGEERAKGNILERFSAQQFPDLHSELNLSSLELGDSALYFCASSAPTGGVYGYTFGSGTRLTVV.